This T cell receptor (beta chain) was found in a study of T-cell reconstitution after alpha-beta-depleted transplantation in children. The CDR3 loop spans 15 amino acids. Trimming removed 5 bases from V and 0 bases from J; junction bases left unmatched: 3. CDR1 is SGHRS and CDR2 is YFSETQ in the germline V gene. As it was prepared, the TCRbeta library received unique molecular identifiers. TCRdb used MiXCR to reprocess the PCR reads, holding one entry per CDR3 protein. The sample has 500,000 to 750,000 distinct CDR3 sequences, approximately 30% seen once. This clonotype was obtained from a boy younger than two with Wiskott-Aldrich syndrome, due to receive a stem cell transplant. The chain employs TRBV5-1 and TRBJ2-1, with 9 bases aligning to TRBD2. The sample was PBMCs, taken before TCRalphabeta/CD19-depleted stem cell transplant. Here the CDR3 reads CASRGLASSYNEQFF. The CDR3 DNA follows: TGCGCCAGCAGAGGACTAGCGAGCTCCTACAATGAGCAGTTCTTC.